This TCR beta chain was retrieved from a study of T cell repertoires in cytomegalovirus infection. Study at large: CMV infection together with matching HLA type was indicated by public TCR beta signatures. General study findings and limits: HLA-C-restricted CMV-specific TCR beta clonotypes were dominant in the ex vivo response. Based on cumulative public TCR beta family frequency, carriers of CMV plus the relevant HLA were identified.

TCRdb recomputed calls from the reads with MiXCR, one row per CDR3 protein. The sample consists of roughly 230,000 distinct CDR3 sequences, approximately 17% of them appearing once. The CDR3 contains 18 residues. V lost 0 bases and J 5 bases, leaving 22 bases between the germline ends. CDR1 is MGHDK, CDR2 SYGVNS, per germline. With respect to this clonotype: Its antigen is as yet unknown.

This sequence joins TRBV25-1 and TRBJ2-5; a weak D match, TRBD2 (6 bases). The receptor was derived from a human donor in good health (CMV status not recorded). Some clones in this sample may be carry-over from other donors' samples. The sample taken for sequencing was CD8+ T cells from PBMCs. DNA for the CDR3: TGTGCCAGCAGTGAATATGGGAGGACGTTGATCGCGGAGGAGACCCAGTACTTC. Its translation is CASSEYGRTLIAEETQYF. The full variable domain, rest sourced from reference TRBV25-1 and TRBJ2-5, is EADIYQTPRYLVIGTGKKITLECSQTMGHDKMYWYQQDPGMELHLIHYSYGVNSTEKGDLSSESTVSRIRTEHFPLTLESARPSHTSQYLCASSEYGRTLIAEETQYFGPGTRLLVL.